These 21 T cell receptor beta chains share one sample of origin, sequenced in a study of blood T cell repertoires in COVID-19. Only in-frame clones appear in the TCRdb table, and some are missing; sequencing was by immunoSEQ multiplex PCR. Of a few hundred thousand clones in the sample, around 81% were seen once. The sequenced sample consisted of peripheral blood. The source is a person aged 65-85 years with COVID-19, enrolled during active disease.

The J gene is TRBJ2-7, the V gene TRBV5-1, with TRBD2 matching 12 bases. V gave up 4 bases and J gave up 10 bases; unmatched junction bases: 15. Germline V gene lookup returns CDR1 SGHRS and CDR2 YFSETQ. CDR3 length equals 16 residues. The CDR3 loop reads CASSPQLAGGLSVQYF. CDR3 coding DNA: TGCGCCAGCAGCCCCCAACTAGCGGGGGGCCTTTCGGTTCAGTACTTC.

The rearrangement joins TRBV2 to TRBJ1-1; D uncertain. The germline gives CDR1 SNHLY, CDR2 FYNNEI. The CDR3 is made up of 14 amino acids. V lost 1 base and J 6 bases, leaving 12 bases between the germline ends. The CDR3 loop is CASSEVRGVAEAFF. The CDR3, as DNA: TGTGCCAGCAGTGAAGTAAGAGGAGTCGCTGAAGCTTTCTTT.

CDR3 sequence reads: CASTGQTSGANVLTF. The CDR3 DNA reads TGCGCCAGCACGGGACAGACCTCTGGGGCCAACGTCCTGACTTTC. The V call is TRBV5-1, the J call TRBJ2-6; 7 nucleotides line up with TRBD1. The J segment lost 0 bases and the V segment lost 6 bases, leaving 3 bases of the junction unmatched. The V gene's germline CDR1 is SGHRS and CDR2 YFSETQ. CDR3 length: 15 amino acids.

The J gene is TRBJ1-3, the V gene TRBV5-8; a possible D gene is TRBD1 (5 bases). In germline, CDR1 is SGHTS, CDR2 YDEGEE. The germline V and J ends were trimmed by 3 bases and 2 bases, with 12 bases remaining between them. CDR3 length: 15 amino acids. The CDR3 coding sequence is TGTGCCAGCAGCTCCGGGGGGGGAACTGGAAACACCATATATTTT. Its protein product is CASSSGGGTGNTIYF.

The chain carries TRBV5-4 and TRBJ1-1; 8 bases match TRBD1. Trimming took 0 bases from V and 1 from J; bases not matched to a gene: 2. From germline, CDR1 is SGHNT and CDR2 YYREEE (reference sequence). CDR3 length: 15 amino acids. CDR3: CASSLVQGGNTEAFF. Here the CDR3 DNA reads TGTGCCAGCAGCTTGGTACAGGGGGGGAACACTGAAGCTTTCTTT.

The chain links TRBV19 to TRBJ1-2; no definite D call. The CDR3 sequence is 10 residues long. Germline V gives CDR1 LNHDA, CDR2 SQIVND (reference sequence). V was shortened by 8 bases and J by 7 bases, with 8 bases between the two germline ends. The CDR3 bases are TGTGCCAGTGGCAAAAGTGGCTACACCTTC. This gives the protein CASGKSGYTF.

The chain links TRBV7-2 to TRBJ1-5, with TRBD1 as a possible D gene (5 bases). Deletions cut 5 bases from V and 6 bases from J, with 11 bases between. This CDR3 spans 13 amino acids. The V gene's germline CDR1 is SGHTA and CDR2 FQGNSA. CDR3: CASSQQVGQPQHF. CDR3 nucleotide sequence: TGTGCCAGCAGCCAACAGGTGGGTCAGCCCCAGCATTTT.

This rearrangement joins TRBV19 to TRBJ2-3; 8 nucleotides match TRBD1. With 4 bases clipped from V and 5 bases from J, the junction kept 14 bases outside the gene matches. This CDR3 has 17 amino acids. Germline V CDR1 and CDR2: LNHDA, SQIVND (reference sequence). This chain's CDR3 is CASSTPPGGAPGDTQYF. CDR3 coding DNA: TGTGCCAGTAGTACCCCCCCAGGGGGCGCCCCGGGAGATACGCAGTATTTT.

The chain uses TRBV6-5 and TRBJ2-7; 12 bases align to TRBD2. The trim removed 6 bases at V and 0 bases at J, leaving 3 bases unmatched. Germline loops: CDR1 MNHEY, CDR2 SVGAGI. The CDR3 totals 15 residues. CDR3 in amino acids: CASRKTSGSSYEQYF. CDR3 bases: TGTGCCAGCAGGAAGACTAGCGGGAGCTCCTACGAGCAGTACTTC.

The V call is TRBV3-1 (or the pseudogene TRBV3-2), the J call TRBJ2-3; possibly TRBD1 for D (5 bases). The length of the CDR3 is 15 residues. V lost 2 bases, J lost 4 bases, and 13 bases lay in between. Germline CDR1 LGHDT, CDR2 YNNKEL (reference sequence). CDR3 nucleotide sequence: TGTGCCAGCAGCCAATGGCAGGGCGCCGCAGATACGCAGTATTTT. This codes for CASSQWQGAADTQYF.

The chain recombines TRBV6-5 with TRBJ1-1; 7 nucleotides align to TRBD1. Germline V CDR1 and CDR2: MNHEY, SVGAGI. The CDR3 spans 14 residues. V was clipped by 5 bases and J by 10 bases; unmatched bases: 13. The DNA of the CDR3 is TGTGCCAGCAGTCCCCGGACAGGACAAAACCCAGCTTTCTTT. Translation gives CASSPRTGQNPAFF.

J is TRBJ2-5 and V is TRBV15; D ambiguous. Trimming left V 0 bases short and J 7 bases short, with 9 bases between. This CDR3 is 13 amino acids long. CDR1 is LNHNV and CDR2 is YYDKDF in the germline V gene (reference sequence). The CDR3 region is CATSRDIRGTQYF. DNA of the CDR3: TGTGCCACCAGCAGAGATATTCGAGGGACCCAGTACTTC. Together with reference TRBV15 and TRBJ2-5, the CDR3 gives the full variable domain: DAMVIQNPRYQVTQFGKPVTLSCSQTLNHNVMYWYQQKSSQAPKLLFHYYDKDFNNEADTPDNFQSRRPNTSFCFLDIRSPGLGDTAMYLCATSRDIRGTQYFGPGTRLLVL.

This sequence joins TRBV10-2 and TRBJ2-1; TRBD1 matches at 8 bases. V dropped 6 bases and J dropped 8; count of bases not matched to a gene: 9. The germline V gene encodes CDR1 WSHSY and CDR2 SAAADI. The CDR3 sequence is 14 residues long. CDR3: CASRRPGQVYEQFF. The CDR3 DNA is TGCGCCAGCAGAAGACCGGGACAGGTTTATGAGCAGTTCTTC.

J is TRBJ1-2 and V is TRBV5-6, with D possibly matching TRBD1 (6 bases). Looked up from germline, CDR1 is SGHDT and CDR2 is YYEEEE. The V and J ends lost 5 bases and 5 bases respectively, with 16 bases between them. The CDR3 runs 14 residues. CDR3 sequence reads: CASRLDRLRYGYTF. The CDR3 DNA follows: TGTGCCAGCAGACTTGACAGGCTGAGGTATGGCTACACCTTC.

The chain employs TRBV28 and TRBJ2-3; 8 bases align to TRBD2. V gave up 7 bases and J gave up 8 bases; unmatched junction bases: 8. There are 13 residues in the CDR3. Germline V gives CDR1 MDHEN, CDR2 SYDVKM. CDR3 nucleotide sequence: TGTGCCAGCATTAATAGCGGGATGTTTACGCAGTATTTT. The encoded protein is CASINSGMFTQYF.

This rearrangement joins TRBV11-3 to TRBJ2-1; 9 positions match TRBD2. V gave up 3 bases and J gave up 8 bases; unmatched junction bases: 5. The CDR3 length is 14 residues. Germline loops: CDR1 SGHNT, CDR2 YENEEA. The CDR3 protein is CASSFFSGSYEQFF. Written as DNA, the CDR3 is TGTGCCAGCAGCTTCTTTAGCGGGAGCTATGAGCAGTTCTTC.

J is TRBJ2-3 and V is TRBV6-1, with a tentative D call TRBD2 (5 bases). The CDR3 totals 15 residues. Germline loops: CDR1 MNHNS, CDR2 SASEGT. The V end was cut by 2 bases, the J end by 1 base, with 10 bases between. CDR3 residues: CASSESGYGTDTQYF. For the CDR3, the DNA is TGTGCCAGCAGTGAAAGCGGTTATGGCACAGATACGCAGTATTTT.

About this clone: No DNA is shown, since the ends of the CDR3 on it are uncertain; the CDR3 is the one TCRdb lists. V usage is TRBV4-3 and J usage is TRBJ2-2; the table's D call of TRBD2 was not tested on the DNA. Including both end residues, the CDR3 is 14 amino acids long. Germline-derived CDR1 and CDR2 are LGHNA and YSLEER. CDR3 loop: CASSQVFGAGELFF.

This chain links TRBV3-1 (or the pseudogene TRBV3-2) with TRBJ2-3, with TRBD2 matching over 13 bases. V gave up 5 bases and J gave up 1 base; unmatched junction bases: 3. The CDR3 is 16 amino acids. Per germline, CDR1 LGHDT and CDR2 YNNKEL (reference sequence). CDR3 bases: TGTGCCAGCAGCTCCGGACTAGCGGGAGGCACAGATACGCAGTATTTT. This encodes CASSSGLAGGTDTQYF.

Only one count was recorded for this clone. The chain carries TRBV7-9 and TRBJ1-2; 8 bases match TRBD1. The junction had 13 bases not matched to a gene; V was cut back by 9 bases and J by 4 bases. Germline-derived CDR1 and CDR2 are SEHNR and FQNEAQ (reference sequence). There are 15 residues in the CDR3. CDR3 nucleotides: TGTGCCAGTAGGGCCACAGGGGGGAAGGGCTATGGCTACACCTTC. Translating gives CASRATGGKGYGYTF.

The gene calls are TRBV6-5 and TRBJ1-1, with D tentatively TRBD1 (6 bases). Germline CDR1 reads MNHEY; CDR2 reads SVGAGI. The length of the CDR3 is 14 residues. Trimming removed 1 base from V and 2 bases from J, with 8 bases in between. CDR3 in amino acids: CASSYLGANTEAFF. CDR3 coding DNA: TGTGCCAGCAGTTACTTGGGGGCCAACACTGAAGCTTTCTTT.